Listed here are 27 T cell receptor beta chains from one sample, sequenced in a study of CD8 T cells in Susac syndrome. Random hexamers primed reverse transcription of about 0.5 to 1 ug RNA. In TCRdb, the immunoSEQ multiplex PCR reads were re-called with MiXCR into one record per CDR3 protein. Of approximately 150,000 distinct CDR3 sequences listed, roughly 95% were seen once; the top ten hold 0.065% to 0.095%. Sequencing used CD4+ T cells from PBMCs. The receptor set was obtained from a human donor with Susac syndrome.

The V call is TRBV7-9, the J call TRBJ1-3; D is unresolved. The V end was cut by 1 base, the J end by 2 bases, with 3 bases between. CDR1 and CDR2 from the germline V gene are SEHNR and FQNEAQ (reference sequence). This CDR3 region has 13 residues. This chain's CDR3 is CASSLGPGNTIYF. The CDR3 DNA is TGTGCCAGCAGCTTAGGTCCTGGAAACACCATATATTTT.

This clonotype was seen a single time. This chain connects TRBV29-1 to TRBJ2-3; 13 nucleotides align to TRBD2. Germline V lookup: CDR1 SQVTM, CDR2 ANQGSEA. V gave up 5 bases and J gave up 3 bases; unmatched junction bases: 5. The CDR3 consists of 15 residues. The CDR3 protein is CSVSGTSGVTDTQYF. In nucleotides, the CDR3 is TGCAGCGTTTCCGGGACTAGCGGGGTAACAGATACGCAGTATTTT.

The chain uses TRBV3-1 and TRBJ2-5; D is undetermined. Germline CDR1 reads LGHDT; CDR2 reads YNNKEL (reference sequence). The CDR3 spans 13 residues. V was cut by 1 base and J by 5 bases, with 8 bases left in between. The CDR3: CASSQGRIETQYF. The CDR3 region has the DNA TGTGCCAGCAGCCAAGGGCGCATTGAGACCCAGTACTTC.

V is TRBV3-1 and J is TRBJ2-3, with 8 bases identical to TRBD2. The V gene end was trimmed by 3 bases and the J gene end by 2 bases; junction bases not matched to a gene: 13. The CDR3 is made up of 18 amino acids. Germline V gene lookup returns CDR1 LGHDT and CDR2 YNNKEL (reference sequence). This CDR3 is CASSQSRSGGRTTDTQYF. Here the CDR3 DNA reads TGTGCCAGCAGCCAGTCCCGGAGCGGGGGCCGGACCACAGATACGCAGTATTTT.

The gene calls are TRBV12-3 or TRBV12-4 and TRBJ2-2; TRBD1 might be the D (6 bases). CDR3 length: 15 residues. Trimming stripped 4 bases from V and 5 bases from J, with 14 bases between. The CDR3 spells CASSSLGGRTGELFF. For the CDR3, the DNA is TGTGCCAGCAGTTCTTTAGGGGGTAGAACCGGGGAGCTGTTTTTT.

The gene calls are TRBV9 and TRBJ2-7; D unresolved. V lost 4 bases to trimming and J lost 4 bases, with 15 bases between them. The germline V gene has CDR1 SGDLS and CDR2 YYNGEE. The CDR3 covers 14 residues. CDR3 loop: CASSPHVSGYEQYF. CDR3 DNA: TGTGCCAGCAGCCCCCATGTATCAGGTTACGAGCAGTACTTC.

J is TRBJ1-5 and V is TRBV3-1; 8 bases align to TRBD1. V lost 4 bases, J lost 3 bases, and 8 bases stayed unmatched. CDR3 size: 16 residues. Germline CDR1 and CDR2: LGHDT and YNNKEL (reference sequence). For the CDR3, the DNA is TGTGCCAGCAGCCTTTCAGGACAGGGTACCAATCAGCCCCAGCATTTT. It encodes CASSLSGQGTNQPQHF.

The chain carries TRBV24-1 and TRBJ1-5; D is unclear. The germline gives CDR1 KGHDR, CDR2 SFDVKD. The V end was cut by 9 bases, the J end by 4 bases, with 12 bases between. This CDR3 spans 13 amino acids. CDR3 region: CATPADTNQPQHF. The CDR3 DNA is TGTGCCACCCCCGCCGACACAAATCAGCCCCAGCATTTT.

The chain uses TRBV4-1 and TRBJ2-1; TRBD2 aligns across 10 bases. V trimming: 3 bases; J trimming: 1 base; junction bases outside the gene matches: 6. This CDR3 comprises 17 residues. Germline V gene data show CDR1 as MGHRA and CDR2 as YSYEKL. CDR3: CASSHPGLAVSYNEQFF. The CDR3 nucleotides read TGCGCCAGCAGCCACCCCGGACTAGCGGTGTCCTACAATGAGCAGTTCTTC.

The gene calls are TRBV20-1 and TRBJ2-3; 11 positions match TRBD2. CDR1 and CDR2 (germline): DFQATT, SNEGSKA (reference sequence). V lost 3 bases and J lost 7; bases outside the gene matches: 9. This CDR3 is 15 amino acids long. The CDR3 region is CSASVTSGGPHTQYF. CDR3 nucleotide sequence: TGCAGTGCTAGCGTCACTAGCGGGGGCCCGCATACGCAGTATTTT.

The chain recombines TRBV7-2 with TRBJ1-3; no clear D. The germline V and J ends were trimmed by 3 bases and 0 bases, with 9 bases remaining between them. The CDR3 spans 15 residues. Germline CDR1 is SGHTA and CDR2 is FQGNSA. The CDR3 reads CASSFQAGSGNTIYF. In nucleotides, the CDR3 is TGTGCCAGCAGCTTCCAGGCAGGCTCTGGAAACACCATATATTTT.

This CDR3 reads CASSPGGGKVETQYF. The CDR3 DNA sequence: TGTGCCAGCAGTCCAGGGGGGGGAAAGGTGGAGACCCAGTACTTC. This chain uses TRBV12-3 or TRBV12-4 with TRBJ2-5, with D perhaps given as TRBD1 or TRBD2 (7 bases each). Trimming left V 5 bases short and J 5 bases short, with 18 bases between. This CDR3 contains 15 residues.

The table lists this clonotype with a few counts. The chain recombines TRBV6-5 with TRBJ2-5, with 9 bases matching TRBD1. V lost 4 bases and J lost 5; bases outside the gene matches: 5. Germline V lookup: CDR1 MNHEY, CDR2 SVGAGI. The CDR3 has 14 residues. In DNA, the CDR3 is TGTGCCAGCAGTTCCCGGACAGGGGAGGAGACCCAGTACTTC. Translating it yields CASSSRTGEETQYF.

This chain uses TRBV4-2 with TRBJ2-6; weak D call: TRBD1 (6 bases). From germline, CDR1 is LGHNA and CDR2 YNFKEQ. V lost 0 bases, J lost 2 bases, and 8 bases lay in between. CDR3 length: 16 residues. The CDR3, as DNA: TGTGCCAGCAGCCAAGATCGGACAGCTGGGGCCAACGTCCTGACTTTC. Translation: CASSQDRTAGANVLTF.

This chain connects TRBV12-3 or TRBV12-4 to TRBJ2-5; TRBD2 agrees at 10 bases. The CDR3 is 17 amino acids. Trimming cost V 6 bases and J 5 bases; bases outside gene matches: 15. This chain's CDR3 is CASRPGLAEGLGETQYF. DNA of the CDR3: TGTGCCAGCAGGCCCGGACTAGCGGAGGGGCTTGGGGAGACCCAGTACTTC.

This clonotype showed up just once. This chain connects TRBV28 to TRBJ1-1; possible D gene TRBD1, 5 bases. Trimming stripped 7 bases from V and 7 bases from J, with 13 bases between. Per germline, CDR1 MDHEN and CDR2 SYDVKM. The CDR3 runs 12 residues. The DNA for the CDR3 is TGTGCCAGCAAGGGGACGGTGGTTGAAGCTTTCTTT. Protein sequence: CASKGTVVEAFF.

The gene calls are TRBV18 and TRBJ1-5; unclear D gene. This CDR3 contains 13 residues. V gave up 4 bases and J gave up 4 bases, with 8 bases separating them. The germline V gene encodes CDR1 KGHSH and CDR2 LQKENI. CDR3 coding DNA: TGTGCCAGCTCACAAAGCGAAAATCAGCCCCAGCATTTT. As protein: CASSQSENQPQHF.

The rearrangement links TRBV27 to TRBJ1-1; no definite D call. Between the trimmed V and J ends, which lost 0 bases and 6 bases, there was a span of 14 bases. Germline V gene data show CDR1 as MNHEY and CDR2 as SMNVEV (reference sequence). This CDR3 region has 15 residues. Here the CDR3 DNA reads TGTGCCAGCAGTTTATCGAGGATCGATGGGGCTGAAGCTTTCTTT. This sequence encodes CASSLSRIDGAEAFF.

The J gene is TRBJ1-1, the V gene TRBV25-1, with 8 bases aligning to TRBD1. Germline CDR1 and CDR2: MGHDK and SYGVNS. The CDR3 spans 15 residues. V gave up 3 bases and J gave up 4 bases; unmatched junction bases: 7. The CDR3 coding sequence is TGTGCCAGCAGTGATTGGGGGACAGGTGCCACTGAAGCTTTCTTT. Protein product: CASSDWGTGATEAFF.

V gene TRBV29-1 combines with J gene TRBJ2-1, with 8 bases that match TRBD2. V shed 8 bases and J 7 bases; nucleotides not matched to a gene: 10. The germline V gene has CDR1 SQVTM and CDR2 ANQGSEA. There are 13 residues in the CDR3. The DNA for the CDR3 is TGCAGCACCGGAGAACCTAGCGGGAATGAGCAGTTCTTC. Translated, it gives CSTGEPSGNEQFF.

This clonotype was seen once. This chain links TRBV9 with TRBJ2-5; no clear D. V was trimmed by 4 bases and J by 5 bases, leaving 12 bases between them. The CDR3 sequence is 13 residues long. Germline values: CDR1 SGDLS, CDR2 YYNGEE. The CDR3 nucleotides read TGTGCCAGCAGCCCAGGAGATCGGGAGACCCAGTACTTC. This codes for CASSPGDRETQYF. Full variable domain (rest looked up from reference TRBV9 and TRBJ2-5): DSGVTQTPKHLITATGQRVTLRCSPRSGDLSVYWYQQSLDQGLQFLIQYYNGEERAKGNILERFSAQQFPDLHSELNLSSLELGDSALYFCASSPGDRETQYFGPGTRLLVL.

The rearrangement uses TRBV15 and TRBJ2-7; D tentatively fits TRBD1 or TRBD2 (5 bases each). Trimming pared 1 base from V and 6 bases from J, leaving 16 bases between. Per the germline V gene, CDR1 is LNHNV and CDR2 is YYDKDF (reference sequence). This CDR3 has 15 amino acids. The CDR3 protein is CATSRVGQGGTEQYF. The CDR3, as DNA: TGTGCCACCAGCAGAGTAGGTCAGGGTGGGACCGAGCAGTACTTC.

This chain's CDR3 is CATSERLAGLLNEQFF. CDR3 bases: TGTGCCACCAGTGAACGACTAGCGGGACTTTTGAATGAGCAGTTCTTC. The chain couples TRBV24-1 to TRBJ2-1, with 11 bases aligning to TRBD2. CDR3 size: 16 residues. V shed 4 bases, J shed 7 bases, and the junction held 8 bases outside the gene matches. Germline CDR1 is KGHDR and CDR2 is SFDVKD.

The genes are TRBV9 and TRBJ2-5; D is unclear. Per the germline V gene, CDR1 is SGDLS and CDR2 is YYNGEE. V lost 4 bases to trimming and J lost 3 bases, with 4 bases between them. This CDR3 has 11 amino acids. The CDR3: CASSIEETQYF. Here the CDR3 DNA reads TGTGCCAGCAGCATTGAAGAGACCCAGTACTTC. The entire variable domain, with the rest obtained from reference TRBV9 and TRBJ2-5, is as follows: DSGVTQTPKHLITATGQRVTLRCSPRSGDLSVYWYQQSLDQGLQFLIQYYNGEERAKGNILERFSAQQFPDLHSELNLSSLELGDSALYFCASSIEETQYFGPGTRLLVL.

The rearrangement joins TRBV20-1 to TRBJ2-3; 7 bases align to TRBD2. CDR1 and CDR2 (germline): DFQATT, SNEGSKA (reference sequence). The CDR3 runs to 13 residues. Trimming removed 5 bases from V and 6 bases from J; junction bases left unmatched: 8. Here the CDR3 reads CSAYGGGGDTQYF. In nucleotides, the CDR3 is TGCAGTGCTTATGGCGGGGGAGGGGATACGCAGTATTTT.

The chain carries TRBV12-3 or TRBV12-4 and TRBJ1-5, with 7 positions matching TRBD1. This CDR3 has 16 amino acids. V gave up 6 bases and J gave up 6 bases; unmatched junction bases: 14. The CDR3 nucleotides are TGTGCCAGCAGCCTCTTGGGAGGGCAGGGGGTTCAGCCCCAGCATTTT. It translates to CASSLLGGQGVQPQHF.

The chain recombines TRBV6-5 with TRBJ1-4; no firm D call. The V gene lost 0 bases and the J gene lost 8 bases, with 7 bases spanning the gap. Looked up from germline, CDR1 is MNHEY and CDR2 is SVGAGI. The CDR3 runs to 13 residues. As DNA, the CDR3 is TGTGCCAGCAGTTACTCGTCGTGGGAAAAACTGTTTTTT. Encoded protein: CASSYSSWEKLFF.